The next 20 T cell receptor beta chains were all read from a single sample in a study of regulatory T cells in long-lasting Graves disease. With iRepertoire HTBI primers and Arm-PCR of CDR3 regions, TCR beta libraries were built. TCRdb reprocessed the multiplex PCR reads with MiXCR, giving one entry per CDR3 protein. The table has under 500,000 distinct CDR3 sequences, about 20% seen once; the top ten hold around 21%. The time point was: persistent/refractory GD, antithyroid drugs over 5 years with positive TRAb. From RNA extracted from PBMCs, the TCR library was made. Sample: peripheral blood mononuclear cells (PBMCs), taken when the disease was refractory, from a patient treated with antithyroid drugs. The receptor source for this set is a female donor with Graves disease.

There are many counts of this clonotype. CDR3 sequence reads: CASSFLGRLAGTGELFF. The CDR3 nucleotides are TGTGCCAGCAGTTTTTTGGGGAGACTAGCGGGGACCGGGGAGCTGTTTTTT. The rearrangement uses TRBV28 and TRBJ2-2; TRBD2 matches at 11 bases. Looked up from germline, CDR1 is MDHEN and CDR2 is SYDVKM. CDR3 length equals 17 residues. The junction had 8 bases not matched to a gene; V was cut back by 3 bases and J by 5 bases. Together with reference TRBV28 and TRBJ2-2, the CDR3 gives the full variable domain: DVKVTQSSRYLVKRTGEKVFLECVQDMDHENMFWYRQDPGLGLRLIYFSYDVKMKEKGDIPEGYSVSREKKERFSLILESASTNQTSMYLCASSFLGRLAGTGELFFGEGSRLTVL.

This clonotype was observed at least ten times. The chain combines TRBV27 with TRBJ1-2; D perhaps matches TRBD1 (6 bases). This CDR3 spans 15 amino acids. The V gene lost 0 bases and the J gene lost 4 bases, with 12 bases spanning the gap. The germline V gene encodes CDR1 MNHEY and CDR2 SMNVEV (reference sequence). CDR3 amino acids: CASSLSRGASYGYTF. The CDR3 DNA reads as TGTGCCAGCAGTTTATCGCGGGGGGCTTCCTATGGCTACACCTTC.

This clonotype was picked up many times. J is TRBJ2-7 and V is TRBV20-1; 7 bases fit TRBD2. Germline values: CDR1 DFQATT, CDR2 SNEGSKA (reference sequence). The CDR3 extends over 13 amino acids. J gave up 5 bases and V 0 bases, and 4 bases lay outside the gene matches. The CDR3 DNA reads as TGCAGTGCTAGAGATGCGGGGGACGACGAGCAGTACTTC. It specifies CSARDAGDDEQYF.

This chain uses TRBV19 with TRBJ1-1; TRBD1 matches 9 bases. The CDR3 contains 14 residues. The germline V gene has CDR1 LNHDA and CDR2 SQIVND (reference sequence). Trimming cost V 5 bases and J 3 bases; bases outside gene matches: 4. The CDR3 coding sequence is TGTGCCAGTAGTGCGGGACAGGGACACACTGAAGCTTTCTTT. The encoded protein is CASSAGQGHTEAFF.

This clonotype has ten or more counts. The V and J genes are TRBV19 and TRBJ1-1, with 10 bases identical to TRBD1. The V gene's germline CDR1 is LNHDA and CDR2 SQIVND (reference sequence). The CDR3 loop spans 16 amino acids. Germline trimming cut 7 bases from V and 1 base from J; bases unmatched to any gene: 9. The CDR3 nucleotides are TGTGCCAGTAATCCCCGGGACAGGGGTAGGAACACTGAAGCTTTCTTT. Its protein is CASNPRDRGRNTEAFF.

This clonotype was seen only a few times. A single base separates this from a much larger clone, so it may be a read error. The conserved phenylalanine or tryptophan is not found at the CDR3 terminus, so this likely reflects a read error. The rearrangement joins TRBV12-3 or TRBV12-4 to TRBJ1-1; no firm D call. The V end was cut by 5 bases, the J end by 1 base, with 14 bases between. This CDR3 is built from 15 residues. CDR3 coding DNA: TGTGCCAGCAGTCCCCGAGGGCCAGAGAACACTGAAGCTTTCTCT. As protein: CASSPRGPENTEAFS.

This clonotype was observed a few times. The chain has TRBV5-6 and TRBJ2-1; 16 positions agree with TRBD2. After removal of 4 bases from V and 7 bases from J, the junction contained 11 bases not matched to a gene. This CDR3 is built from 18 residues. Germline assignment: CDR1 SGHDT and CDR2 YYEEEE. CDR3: CASSPGLAGGPRRNEQFF. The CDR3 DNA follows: TGTGCCAGCAGCCCGGGACTAGCGGGAGGGCCGAGGAGAAATGAGCAGTTCTTC.

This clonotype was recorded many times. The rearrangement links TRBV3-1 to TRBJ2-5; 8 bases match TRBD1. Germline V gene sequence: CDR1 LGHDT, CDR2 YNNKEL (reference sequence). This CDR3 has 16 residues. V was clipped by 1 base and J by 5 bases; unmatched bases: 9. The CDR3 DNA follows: TGTGCCAGCAGCCAAGCCAAGACAGGGGTCGGGGAGACCCAGTACTTC. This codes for CASSQAKTGVGETQYF.

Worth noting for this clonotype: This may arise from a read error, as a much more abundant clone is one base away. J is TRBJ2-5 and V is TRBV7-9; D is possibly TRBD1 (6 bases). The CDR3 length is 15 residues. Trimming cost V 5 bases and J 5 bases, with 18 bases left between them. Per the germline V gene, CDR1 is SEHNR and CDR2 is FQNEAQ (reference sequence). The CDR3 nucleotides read TGTGCCAGCAGCGTCGCTGGGGGCAATGGGGAGACCCAGTACTTC. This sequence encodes CASSVAGGNGETQYF.

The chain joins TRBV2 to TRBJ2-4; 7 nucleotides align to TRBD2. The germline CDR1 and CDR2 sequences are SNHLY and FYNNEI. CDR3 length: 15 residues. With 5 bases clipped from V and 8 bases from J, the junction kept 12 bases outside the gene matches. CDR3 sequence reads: CASSLNSGFGDIQYF. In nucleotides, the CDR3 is TGTGCCAGCAGTCTTAATAGCGGGTTTGGGGACATTCAGTACTTC.

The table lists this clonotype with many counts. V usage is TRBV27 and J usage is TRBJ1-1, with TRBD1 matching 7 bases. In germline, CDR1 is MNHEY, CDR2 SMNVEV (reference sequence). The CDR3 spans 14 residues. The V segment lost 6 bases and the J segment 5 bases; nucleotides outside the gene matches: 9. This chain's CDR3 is CASSLQGEGTEAFF. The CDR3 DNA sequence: TGTGCCAGCAGCCTTCAGGGGGAGGGAACTGAAGCTTTCTTT.

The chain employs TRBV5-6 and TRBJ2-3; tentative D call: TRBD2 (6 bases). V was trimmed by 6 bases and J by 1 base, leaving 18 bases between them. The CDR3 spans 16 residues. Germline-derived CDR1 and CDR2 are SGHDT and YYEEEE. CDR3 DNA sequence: TGTGCCAGCACCTCTTGGGGGGATGGTCGCACAGATACGCAGTATTTT. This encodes CASTSWGDGRTDTQYF.

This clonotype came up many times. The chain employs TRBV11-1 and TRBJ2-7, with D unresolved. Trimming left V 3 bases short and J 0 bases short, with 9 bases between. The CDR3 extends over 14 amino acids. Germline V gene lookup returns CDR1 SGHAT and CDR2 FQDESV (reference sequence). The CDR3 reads CASSFGHGSYEQYF. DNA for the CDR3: TGTGCCAGCAGCTTTGGCCACGGCTCCTACGAGCAGTACTTC. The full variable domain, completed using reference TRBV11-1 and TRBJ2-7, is EAEVAQSPRYKITEKSQAVAFWCDPISGHATLYWYRQILGQGPELLVQFQDESVVDDSQLPKDRFSAERLKGVDSTLKIQPAELGDSAMYLCASSFGHGSYEQYFGPGTRLTVT.

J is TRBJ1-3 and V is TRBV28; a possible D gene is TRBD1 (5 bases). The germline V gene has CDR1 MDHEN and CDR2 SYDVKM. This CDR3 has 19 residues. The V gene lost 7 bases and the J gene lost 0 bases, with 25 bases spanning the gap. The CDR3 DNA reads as TGTGCCAGCATCCTTCCCGGGACCGATTCTACCAGCTCTGGAAACACCATATATTTT. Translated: CASILPGTDSTSSGNTIYF.

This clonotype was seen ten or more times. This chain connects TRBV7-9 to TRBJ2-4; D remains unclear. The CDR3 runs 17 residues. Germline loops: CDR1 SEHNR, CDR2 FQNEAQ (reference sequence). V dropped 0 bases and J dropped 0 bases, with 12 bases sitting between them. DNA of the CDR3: TGTGCCAGCAGCTTAGCTGCGTATCCCGAAGCCAAAAACATTCAGTACTTC. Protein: CASSLAAYPEAKNIQYF.

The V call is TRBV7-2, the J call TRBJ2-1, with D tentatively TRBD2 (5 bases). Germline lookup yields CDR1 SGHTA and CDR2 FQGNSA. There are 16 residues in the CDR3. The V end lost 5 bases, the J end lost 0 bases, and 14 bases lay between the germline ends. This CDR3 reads CASSPAIASSYNEQFF. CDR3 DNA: TGTGCCAGCAGCCCAGCAATAGCGAGCTCCTACAATGAGCAGTTCTTC.

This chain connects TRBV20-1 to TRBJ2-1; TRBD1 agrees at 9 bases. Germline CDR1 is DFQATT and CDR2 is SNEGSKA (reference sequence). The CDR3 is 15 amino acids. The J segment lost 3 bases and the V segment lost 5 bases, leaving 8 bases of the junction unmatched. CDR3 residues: CSALPGQGGYNEQFF. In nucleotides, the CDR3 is TGCAGTGCTCTGCCGGGACAGGGTGGCTACAATGAGCAGTTCTTC.

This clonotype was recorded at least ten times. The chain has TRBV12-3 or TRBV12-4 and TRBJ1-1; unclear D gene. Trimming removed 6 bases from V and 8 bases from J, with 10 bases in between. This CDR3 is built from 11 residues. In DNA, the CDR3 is TGTGCCAGCAGCCTAACCCACGAAGCTTTCTTT. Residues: CASSLTHEAFF.

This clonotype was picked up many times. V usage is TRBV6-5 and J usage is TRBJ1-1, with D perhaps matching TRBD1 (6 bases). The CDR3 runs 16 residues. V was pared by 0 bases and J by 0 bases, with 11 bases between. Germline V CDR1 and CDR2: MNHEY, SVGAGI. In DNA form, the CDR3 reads TGTGCCAGCAGTTACTCTCCGGACAGCTTGAACACTGAAGCTTTCTTT. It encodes CASSYSPDSLNTEAFF.

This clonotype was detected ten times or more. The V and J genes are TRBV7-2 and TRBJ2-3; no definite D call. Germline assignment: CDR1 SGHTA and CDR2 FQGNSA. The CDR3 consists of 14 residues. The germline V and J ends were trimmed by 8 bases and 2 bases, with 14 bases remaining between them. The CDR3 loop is CASARWGSTDTQYF. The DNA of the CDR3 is TGTGCCAGCGCCAGATGGGGTTCCACAGATACGCAGTATTTT.